Each of the 8 T cell receptor beta chains below was sequenced from the same sample in a study of shared clonotypes between healthy human individuals. Selected positively for CCR7 and CD45RO-negative, naive CD8 cells excluded terminally differentiated effector memory CD45RA+ cells. The assay was immunoSEQ multiplex PCR, and TCRdb's table has in-frame clones only and misses some. The sample contains millions of clones, approximately 95% of which appear only once. Sequencing input: naive CD8+ T cells sorted from blood. The receptors derive from a man aged 18 to 30 in good health.

Of note for this clone: Other DNA sequences in this sample translate to the same CDR3. The rearrangement uses TRBV5-6 and TRBJ2-7, with a weak D call TRBD2 (5 bases). Deletions cut 4 bases from V and 3 bases from J, with 11 bases between. Germline V gene data show CDR1 as SGHDT and CDR2 as YYEEEE. This CDR3 spans 13 amino acids. Written as DNA, the CDR3 is TGTGCCAGCAGCAGCGGACTGATCTACGAGCAGTACTTC. Protein sequence: CASSSGLIYEQYF. The full variable domain, rest sourced from reference TRBV5-6 and TRBJ2-7, is DAGVTQSPTHLIKTRGQQVTLRCSPKSGHDTVSWYQQALGQGPQFIFQYYEEEERQRGNFPDRFSGHQFPNYSSELNVNALLLGDSALYLCASSSGLIYEQYFGPGTRLTVT.

Here the CDR3 DNA reads TGTGCCAGCAGCTCCCGGGACACCGAATATGTATATGGCTACACCTTC. Protein product: CASSSRDTEYVYGYTF. The rearrangement uses TRBV9 and TRBJ1-2; D perhaps matches TRBD1 (6 bases). CDR1 and CDR2 (germline): SGDLS, YYNGEE. V was clipped by 4 bases and J by 5 bases, with 21 bases between them. This CDR3 region has 16 residues.

J is TRBJ2-5 and V is TRBV14; D perhaps matches TRBD2 (6 bases). Germline V gene data show CDR1 as SGHDN and CDR2 as FVKESK. V lost 4 bases and J 2 bases, leaving 14 bases between the germline ends. This CDR3 is built from 15 residues. CDR3 residues: CASSLAETVQETQYF. For the CDR3, the DNA is TGTGCCAGCAGCCTAGCGGAAACCGTTCAAGAGACCCAGTACTTC.

The chain has TRBV15 and TRBJ2-1; D unresolved. Germline V gives CDR1 LNHNV, CDR2 YYDKDF (reference sequence). V was shortened by 0 bases and J by 6 bases, with 9 bases between the two germline ends. The CDR3 is 14 amino acids. The CDR3 protein is CATSRDWPINEQFF. The CDR3 DNA follows: TGTGCCACCAGCAGAGATTGGCCTATCAATGAGCAGTTCTTC. Together with reference TRBV15 and TRBJ2-1, the CDR3 gives the full variable domain: DAMVIQNPRYQVTQFGKPVTLSCSQTLNHNVMYWYQQKSSQAPKLLFHYYDKDFNNEADTPDNFQSRRPNTSFCFLDIRSPGLGDTAMYLCATSRDWPINEQFFGPGTRLTVL.

The chain carries TRBV4-1 and TRBJ1-1; 10 nucleotides match TRBD1. The length of the CDR3 is 16 residues. Trimming cost V 2 bases and J 3 bases; bases outside gene matches: 6. Germline CDR1 is MGHRA and CDR2 is YSYEKL. The CDR3 protein is CASSQRDRGLDTEAFF. CDR3 nucleotides: TGCGCCAGCAGCCAACGTGACAGGGGGCTGGACACTGAAGCTTTCTTT.

The V gene is TRBV13, the J gene TRBJ2-3; 13 nucleotides agree with TRBD2. The CDR3 is 16 amino acids. V lost 4 bases and J lost 1; bases outside the gene matches: 2. Germline lookup yields CDR1 PRHDT and CDR2 FYEKMQ (reference sequence). The CDR3: CASSWGLAGRTDTQYF. The CDR3 region has the DNA TGTGCCAGCAGCTGGGGACTAGCGGGACGCACAGATACGCAGTATTTT.

The rearrangement uses TRBV13 and TRBJ2-5, with 10 bases fitting TRBD2. The CDR3 is 16 amino acids. Germline CDR1 reads PRHDT; CDR2 reads FYEKMQ (reference sequence). V shed 2 bases and J 5 bases; nucleotides not matched to a gene: 8. CDR3 amino acids: CASSLSLAGVGETQYF. CDR3 DNA sequence: TGTGCCAGCAGCTTAAGTCTAGCGGGAGTCGGGGAGACCCAGTACTTC.

A remark on this clone: Distinct nucleotide sequences in the sample also encode this CDR3. The V gene is TRBV5-5, the J gene TRBJ1-1; D not certain. The CDR3 has 13 residues. Trimming removed 2 bases at V and 1 base at J, with 6 bases between. Germline V gene sequence: CDR1 SGHKS, CDR2 YYEKEE (reference sequence). This CDR3 is CASSLVPNTEAFF. The CDR3 nucleotides read TGTGCCAGCAGCTTAGTGCCGAACACTGAAGCTTTCTTT.